Reported below is one T cell receptor beta chain. No antigen is known for it. Documented treatment: roughly 20 received Ad26.COV2.S at low or high dose, single or two shots; 5 received placebo; per-sample allocation not given. Day 63 after the first vaccine or placebo injection was the time point for sampling. V lost 1 base, J lost 4 bases, and 10 bases stayed unmatched. This CDR3 is built from 16 residues. Germline V CDR1 and CDR2: SGHDT, YYEEEE. These data originate in a study of Ad26.COV2.S vaccination and SARS-CoV-2 variants. About the research overall: Ad26.COV2.S given intramuscularly, once or twice 56 days apart. Study outcomes and limitations: It was vaccine recipients, not placebo recipients, who had the higher spike-specific TCR breadth.

Profiled with immunoSEQ multiplex PCR; TCRdb holds only in-frame clones, not every one. The sample contains hundreds of thousands of clones, roughly 80% of which appear only once. The specimen was peripheral blood, collected in a trial of Ad26.COV2.S vaccine versus placebo. The source is a person between 18 and 65 years old who received the Ad26.COV2.S COVID-19 vaccine or a placebo. J is TRBJ2-7 and V is TRBV5-6, with 8 nucleotides matching TRBD1. CDR3 DNA sequence: TGTGCCAGCAGCTTGTATTCGGCAGGGGGCTTATACGAGCAGTACTTC. This gives the protein CASSLYSAGGLYEQYF.